The 26 T cell receptor beta chains presented below share a single source sample, sequenced in a study of cytomegalovirus exposure and HLA in healthy donors. PCR was performed using 60 Vbeta and 13 Jbeta primers. Clones were read by immunoSEQ multiplex PCR, and TCRdb kept only the in-frame ones, dropping some. The sample shows 57,000 or so clones, 70% to 80% of them seen only once. Sequencing used PBMCs. The receptors come from a man aged 50 to 59 in good health and CMV-seropositive.

This clone occurred once. The chain recombines TRBV4-1 with TRBJ1-2; possible D gene TRBD1, 6 bases. V lost 4 bases to trimming and J lost 4 bases, with 13 bases between them. The CDR3 has 14 residues. Germline V gene data show CDR1 as MGHRA and CDR2 as YSYEKL. CDR3: CASSRGGLGYGYTF. In DNA, the CDR3 is TGCGCCAGCAGCCGTGGGGGCCTAGGCTATGGCTACACCTTC.

As concerns this clone: This CDR3 fails to terminate in the conserved phenylalanine or tryptophan, so it likely reflects a read error. This sequence joins TRBV6-1 and TRBJ1-1, with D possibly matching TRBD1 (5 bases). The CDR3 has 13 residues. Trimming shortened V by 5 bases and J by 2 bases, and 9 bases separated the two germline ends. Germline CDR1 MNHNS, CDR2 SASEGT. CDR3 in DNA: TGTGCCAGCAGTCCAGGGATCAACACTGAAGCTTTCTTG. This gives the protein CASSPGINTEAFL.

V gene TRBV7-2 combines with J gene TRBJ2-5, with D maybe TRBD1 (6 bases). This CDR3 spans 14 amino acids. Trimming pared 8 bases from V and 2 bases from J, leaving 15 bases between. The V gene's germline CDR1 is SGHTA and CDR2 FQGNSA. This CDR3 is CASCHRAGQETQYF. DNA of the CDR3: TGTGCCAGCTGCCACAGGGCAGGACAAGAGACCCAGTACTTC.

As for this clone: The identical CDR3 is also encoded by other nucleotide sequences in the sample. The chain couples TRBV19 to TRBJ1-1, with TRBD1 matching over 7 bases. Looked up from germline, CDR1 is LNHDA and CDR2 is SQIVND (reference sequence). The trim removed 7 bases at V and 1 base at J, leaving 9 bases unmatched. The CDR3 consists of 15 residues. For the CDR3, the DNA is TGTGCCAGTACCCCGACAGGGTCGGGGAACACTGAAGCTTTCTTT. This translates into CASTPTGSGNTEAFF.

The CDR3 region is CAMKDYPNTGELFF. CDR3 sequence (DNA): TGTGCCATGAAGGACTATCCAAACACCGGGGAGCTGTTTTTT. V and J are TRBV10-3 and TRBJ2-2, with D possibly TRBD2 on 6 matching bases. The V and J ends lost 9 bases and 2 bases respectively, with 13 bases between them. CDR3 length equals 14 residues. Germline loops: CDR1 ENHRY, CDR2 SYGVKD.

This chain connects TRBV2 to TRBJ2-3; no firm D call. Germline values: CDR1 SNHLY, CDR2 FYNNEI. The CDR3 has 13 amino acids. Trimming took 5 bases from V and 6 from J, leaving 12 bases between them. CDR3: CASSIESTDTQYF. The CDR3, as DNA: TGTGCCAGCAGTATAGAGAGTACGGATACGCAGTATTTT.

The CDR3 region is CASRISQGGGEKLFF. As DNA, the CDR3 is TGTGCCAGCAGAATTTCACAGGGAGGGGGTGAAAAACTGTTTTTT. The chain recombines TRBV6-5 with TRBJ1-4; TRBD1 might be the D (6 bases). The germline V gene has CDR1 MNHEY and CDR2 SVGAGI. The CDR3 spans 15 residues. The V end lost 6 bases, the J end lost 7 bases, and 18 bases lay between the germline ends.

There are a few counts of this clone. The chain recombines TRBV4-2 with TRBJ2-7, with D perhaps matching TRBD1 (6 bases). The CDR3 loop spans 14 amino acids. V was trimmed by 5 bases and J by 0 bases, leaving 11 bases between them. Germline CDR1 and CDR2: LGHNA and YNFKEQ. In nucleotides, the CDR3 is TGTGCCAGCAGCTTGGGGGACACCTCCTACGAGCAGTACTTC. It encodes CASSLGDTSYEQYF.

This chain uses TRBV6-6 with TRBJ2-7, with 7 bases aligning to TRBD1. Germline CDR1 and CDR2: MNHNY and SVGAGI (reference sequence). The CDR3 spans 16 residues. With 2 bases clipped from V and 0 bases from J, the junction kept 7 bases outside the gene matches. This CDR3 reads CASSYLGTVFSYEQYF. In DNA form, the CDR3 reads TGTGCCAGCAGTTACCTAGGGACAGTTTTCTCCTACGAGCAGTACTTC.

This chain uses TRBV18 with TRBJ1-1; weak D call: TRBD1 (5 bases). This CDR3 has 14 residues. Germline assignment: CDR1 KGHSH and CDR2 LQKENI. Deletions cut 3 bases from V and 5 bases from J, with 13 bases between. Here the CDR3 DNA reads TGTGCCAGCTCACCCTTAGATGGGGGGACTGAAGCTTTCTTT. The encoded protein is CASSPLDGGTEAFF.

The CDR3 region is CASSGQGTGSYEQYF. CDR3 bases: TGTGCCAGCAGCGGACAAGGGACAGGCTCCTACGAGCAGTACTTC. The gene calls are TRBV11-2 and TRBJ2-7, with 8 bases identical to TRBD1. The CDR3 totals 15 residues. Per germline, CDR1 SGHAT and CDR2 FQNNGV. The V gene end was trimmed by 5 bases and the J gene end by 0 bases; junction bases not matched to a gene: 6. The full variable domain, completed using reference TRBV11-2 and TRBJ2-7, is EAGVAQSPRYKIIEKRQSVAFWCNPISGHATLYWYQQILGQGPKLLIQFQNNGVVDDSQLPKDRFSAERLKGVDSTLKIQPAKLEDSAVYLCASSGQGTGSYEQYFGPGTRLTVT.

Concerning this clone itself: A much larger clone lies one base from this, so it may be a read error. CDR3 protein: CASRQDTIVLISNEQFF. In nucleotides, the CDR3 is TGCGCCAGCAGACAAGATACGATCGTACTCATCTCCAATGAGCAGTTCTTC. The chain uses TRBV4-3 and TRBJ2-1; unclear D gene. Germline V gene lookup returns CDR1 LGHNA and CDR2 YSLEER. The CDR3 loop spans 17 amino acids.

The chain couples TRBV19 to TRBJ1-4; D gene uncertain. Trimming took 3 bases from V and 3 from J, leaving 5 bases between them. CDR1 and CDR2 (germline): LNHDA, SQIVND (reference sequence). This CDR3 spans 13 amino acids. The DNA for the CDR3 is TGTGCCAGTAGTATCCCCTCTAATGAAAAACTGTTTTTT. Its translation: CASSIPSNEKLFF.

Here the CDR3 reads CASSPRQGSSYEQYF. DNA of the CDR3: TGTGCCAGCAGCCCCCGACAGGGGAGCTCCTACGAGCAGTACTTC. V usage is TRBV6-6 and J usage is TRBJ2-7; 8 positions match TRBD1. Germline V gives CDR1 MNHNY, CDR2 SVGAGI (reference sequence). Trimming removed 6 bases from V and 0 bases from J; junction bases left unmatched: 7. This CDR3 comprises 15 residues.

The V gene is TRBV4-1, the J gene TRBJ2-5, with 8 nucleotides matching TRBD2. The DNA end lines up better with TRBJ2-7; the J call may be wrong. CDR3 length: 16 amino acids. Germline assignment: CDR1 MGHRA and CDR2 YSYEKL. This chain's CDR3 is CASSQELAVLSYEQYF. CDR3 DNA: TGCGCCAGCAGCCAAGAACTAGCGGTTCTGTCCTACGAGCAGTACTTC.

The chain combines TRBV19 with TRBJ1-5; 9 nucleotides line up with TRBD1. The CDR3 consists of 15 residues. V shed 5 bases and J 6 bases; nucleotides not matched to a gene: 8. Germline V CDR1 and CDR2: LNHDA, SQIVND (reference sequence). The CDR3 region has the DNA TGTGCCAGTAGTCCGGGGACAGGGTCGATTCAGCCCCAGCATTTT. Its protein is CASSPGTGSIQPQHF.

The sample holds a few counts of this clone. The chain has TRBV9 and TRBJ1-3; D gene uncertain. Germline V lookup: CDR1 SGDLS, CDR2 YYNGEE. The V gene lost 3 bases and the J gene lost 7 bases, with 8 bases spanning the gap. CDR3 length equals 12 residues. CDR3 residues: CASSGGTNTIYF. CDR3 bases: TGTGCCAGCAGCGGCGGCACTAACACCATATATTTT.

There are a few counts of this clone. V is TRBV29-1 and J is TRBJ2-2; a possible D gene is TRBD1 (5 bases). The CDR3 consists of 15 residues. Germline V CDR1 and CDR2: SQVTM, ANQGSEA. The V end lost 7 bases, the J end lost 0 bases, and 15 bases lay between the germline ends. Here the CDR3 DNA reads TGCAGCGGTTTTAGGGGCCTCGCGAACACCGGGGAGCTGTTTTTT. Translation: CSGFRGLANTGELFF.

The chain combines TRBV7-2 with TRBJ2-3, with D perhaps matching TRBD1 (5 bases). The ends were cut back, 3 bases at V and 0 bases at J, with 16 bases in the middle. CDR1 and CDR2 (germline): SGHTA, FQGNSA. The CDR3 covers 17 residues. The CDR3 region has the DNA TGTGCCAGCAGCTTTGGGGCAGGAGCATCTAGCACAGATACGCAGTATTTT. It encodes CASSFGAGASSTDTQYF.

This clone was counted between two and nine times. This sequence joins TRBV6-6 and TRBJ2-1; 7 nucleotides match TRBD2. J lost 7 bases, V lost 4 bases, and 13 bases had no gene match. Looked up from germline, CDR1 is MNHNY and CDR2 is SVGAGI (reference sequence). This CDR3 comprises 16 residues. The CDR3 reads CASSSSGLEGRNEQFF. CDR3 DNA: TGTGCCAGCAGTTCCTCCGGACTAGAGGGGAGGAATGAGCAGTTCTTC.

This clone has just one count. One junction end does not reproduce the germline sequence, and a read error may be involved. This chain uses TRBV7-7 with TRBJ1-5, with D possibly matching TRBD1 (5 bases). The CDR3 spans 15 residues. Germline lookup yields CDR1 SSHAT and CDR2 FNYEAQ (reference sequence). CDR3 sequence (DNA): TGTGCTAGCAGCCCGGGAGGGGATAGCAATCAGCCCCAGCATTTT. As protein: CASSPGGDSNQPQHF.

J is TRBJ2-5 and V is TRBV6-1; 7 nucleotides line up with TRBD2. This CDR3 region has 13 residues. V was clipped by 8 bases and J by 0 bases; unmatched bases: 3. Germline V gives CDR1 MNHNS, CDR2 SASEGT. The CDR3 bases are TGTGCCAGCTCGCGGGGGTACCAAGAGACCCAGTACTTC. It encodes CASSRGYQETQYF.

The chain couples TRBV30 to TRBJ2-3; 11 bases map to TRBD2. Germline CDR1 reads GTSNPN; CDR2 reads SVGIG (reference sequence). J gave up 5 bases and V 3 bases, and 4 bases lay outside the gene matches. This CDR3 region has 14 residues. CDR3 nucleotide sequence: TGTGCCTGGAGGACTAGCGGGGCGATAGATACGCAGTATTTT. The encoded protein is CAWRTSGAIDTQYF.

The V and J genes are TRBV18 and TRBJ1-3; 7 bases match TRBD1. Germline CDR1 reads KGHSH; CDR2 reads LQKENI. V shed 3 bases, J shed 2 bases, and the junction held 4 bases outside the gene matches. This CDR3 region has 15 residues. The CDR3 DNA reads TGTGCCAGCTCACCCACAGGGGACACTGGAAACACCATATATTTT. Its protein product is CASSPTGDTGNTIYF.

The chain combines TRBV7-2 with TRBJ1-1; unclear D gene. Germline values: CDR1 SGHTA, CDR2 FQGNSA. This CDR3 has 12 amino acids. Trimming shortened V by 4 bases and J by 6 bases, and 9 bases separated the two germline ends. The DNA of the CDR3 is TGTGCCAGCAGCTCCCTGCTACCTGAAGCTTTCTTT. Amino acids: CASSSLLPEAFF. The full variable domain, in which reference TRBV7-2 and TRBJ1-1 provide the parts outside the CDR3, is GAGVSQSPSNKVTEKGKDVELRCDPISGHTALYWYRQSLGQGLEFLIYFQGNSAPDKSGLPSDRFSAERTGGSVSTLTIQRTQQEDSAVYLCASSSLLPEAFFGQGTRLTVV.

A few counts support this clone. The chain is built from TRBV27 and TRBJ1-4; tentatively, D is TRBD1 (5 bases). CDR1 MNHEY and CDR2 SMNVEV come from the germline V gene (reference sequence). Deletions cut 2 bases from V and 8 bases from J, with 18 bases between. The CDR3 runs 16 residues. The CDR3 spells CASSLRPTGLGEKLFF. CDR3 DNA: TGTGCCAGCAGTTTAAGGCCGACGGGACTTGGAGAAAAACTGTTTTTT. The full variable domain, with the rest looked up from reference TRBV27 and TRBJ1-4, is EAQVTQNPRYLITVTGKKLTVTCSQNMNHEYMSWYRQDPGLGLRQIYYSMNVEVTDKGDVPEGYKVSRKEKRNFPLILESPSPNQTSLYFCASSLRPTGLGEKLFFGSGTQLSVL.